These 13 T cell receptor beta chains originate from one sample sequenced in a study of T-cell reconstitution after alpha-beta-depleted transplantation in children. Preparation of the TCRbeta library involved a method that used unique molecular identifiers. TCRdb passed the PCR reads through MiXCR, listing each CDR3 protein once. The table records about 300,000 distinct CDR3 sequences, about a tenth of them present only once. The material was PBMCs, obtained before TCRalphabeta/CD19-depleted stem cell transplant. Receptors were obtained from a boy younger than two with acute myeloid leukemia, due to receive a stem cell transplant.

This clonotype was detected many times. This rearrangement joins TRBV9 to TRBJ2-1; a weak D match, TRBD1 (6 bases). Germline CDR1 reads SGDLS; CDR2 reads YYNGEE. V lost 4 bases and J 4 bases, leaving 15 bases between the germline ends. The CDR3 has 15 residues. CDR3 residues: CASSLRQASYNEQFF. The CDR3, as DNA: TGTGCCAGCAGCTTGAGACAGGCGTCGTACAATGAGCAGTTCTTC.

The chain carries TRBV5-1 and TRBJ2-7; D gene uncertain. With 4 bases removed from V and 2 bases from J, the gap between germline ends came to 13 bases. The germline CDR1 and CDR2 sequences are SGHRS and YFSETQ. This CDR3 region has 14 residues. The CDR3 is CASSEDGRAYEQYF. CDR3 bases: TGCGCCAGCAGCGAGGACGGTAGGGCCTACGAGCAGTACTTC.

There are a few counts of this clonotype. The chain recombines TRBV7-9 with TRBJ2-3; D ambiguous. This CDR3 comprises 13 residues. Germline CDR1 is SEHNR and CDR2 is FQNEAQ (reference sequence). Trimming removed 5 bases at V and 2 bases at J, with 8 bases between. CDR3 coding DNA: TGTGCCAGCAGCCCTGACGACACAGATACGCAGTATTTT. This encodes CASSPDDTDTQYF.

This clonotype showed up many times. The chain is built from TRBV5-1 and TRBJ2-5; TRBD2 aligns across 8 bases. The CDR3 length is 16 residues. The trim removed 5 bases at V and 3 bases at J, leaving 12 bases unmatched. Germline V gives CDR1 SGHRS, CDR2 YFSETQ. The CDR3 DNA sequence: TGCGCCAGCAGGTATTCTAGCGGGCAATCGGAAGAGACCCAGTACTTC. Residues: CASRYSSGQSEETQYF. Complete variable domain (other parts from reference TRBV5-1 and TRBJ2-5): KAGVTQTPRYLIKTRGQQVTLSCSPISGHRSVSWYQQTPGQGLQFLFEYFSETQRNKGNFPGRFSGRQFSNSRSEMNVSTLELGDSALYLCASRYSSGQSEETQYFGPGTRLLVL.

This clonotype was recorded at least ten times. The V and J genes are TRBV11-2 and TRBJ2-4; D is perhaps TRBD1 (5 bases). Germline V gives CDR1 SGHAT, CDR2 FQNNGV. V lost 1 base and J lost 8, with 12 bases in between. This CDR3 spans 14 amino acids. CDR3 DNA: TGTGCCAGCAGCTTAGTCGGCAGGGCCTACATTCAGTACTTC. Translation gives CASSLVGRAYIQYF.

In this sample, this clonotype turned up many times. The V gene is TRBV20-1, the J gene TRBJ2-3; the match to TRBD2 covers 8 bases. V was clipped by 5 bases and J by 5 bases; unmatched bases: 9. Germline V gives CDR1 DFQATT, CDR2 SNEGSKA (reference sequence). The CDR3 totals 14 residues. The CDR3 loop is CSASRAGEGDTQYF. Here the CDR3 DNA reads TGCAGTGCTTCCAGAGCGGGAGAAGGAGATACGCAGTATTTT.

This clonotype occurred a few times. The junction differs from germline at one of its ends, possibly a read error. The chain employs TRBV12-3 or TRBV12-4 and TRBJ1-4; D is uncertain. The CDR3 totals 19 residues. The CDR3 sequence: CAISLRVDGRSATNEKLFF. CDR3 DNA: TGTGCCATCAGTTTGAGGGTAGACGGGCGAAGTGCAACTAATGAAAAACTGTTTTTT.

Details on this clonotype: This may be a read error: a much more frequent sequence differs by one nucleotide. The chain is built from TRBV7-9 and TRBJ2-4; a possible D gene is TRBD2 (6 bases). In germline, CDR1 is SEHNR, CDR2 FQNEAQ (reference sequence). The CDR3 is 16 amino acids. The CDR3 region is CASSSGTFLAKDIQYF. DNA for the CDR3: TGTGCCAGCAGCTCTGGGACTTTTCTAGCCAAAGACATTCAGTACTTC.

This clonotype was observed at least ten times. This chain uses TRBV6-1 with TRBJ2-1; 9 nucleotides align to TRBD1. CDR3 size: 14 residues. Germline V lookup: CDR1 MNHNS, CDR2 SASEGT. The J segment lost 2 bases and the V segment lost 10 bases, leaving 6 bases of the junction unmatched. DNA for the CDR3: TGTGCCACGGCCGGGACAGGGACCTACAATGAGCAGTTCTTC. Translation gives CATAGTGTYNEQFF.

This clonotype occurred many times. The chain combines TRBV7-2 with TRBJ2-1; 8 positions agree with TRBD2. Trimming took 4 bases from V and 3 from J; bases not matched to a gene: 5. The germline V gene encodes CDR1 SGHTA and CDR2 FQGNSA. The CDR3 sequence is 15 residues long. CDR3 sequence: CASSYYGGVYNEQFF. The CDR3, as DNA: TGTGCCAGCAGCTATTACGGGGGGGTCTACAATGAGCAGTTCTTC.

This clonotype was observed many times. This chain connects TRBV18 to TRBJ2-7; no reliable D call. V lost 2 bases and J 3 bases, leaving 14 bases between the germline ends. The CDR3 length is 15 residues. Germline V gives CDR1 KGHSH, CDR2 LQKENI. CDR3 in DNA: TGTGCCAGCTCACCAGGTCGGGTAGCACTCTACGAGCAGTACTTC. Translated: CASSPGRVALYEQYF.

This clonotype showed up many times. The chain is built from TRBV12-3 or TRBV12-4 and TRBJ2-5; 7 bases are shared with TRBD1. J lost 5 bases, V lost 3 bases, and 9 bases had no gene match. The CDR3 has 15 residues. The CDR3 DNA is TGTGCCAGCAGTTTTGGAGTTCAGGGACAGGAGACCCAGTACTTC. Protein: CASSFGVQGQETQYF.

This clonotype was counted many times. The chain is built from TRBV29-1 and TRBJ2-7, with 7 bases identical to TRBD1. This CDR3 comprises 13 residues. The J segment lost 2 bases and the V segment lost 0 bases, leaving 1 base of the junction unmatched. Germline V gene sequence: CDR1 SQVTM, CDR2 ANQGSEA. CDR3 in amino acids: CSVEDQGAYEQYF. DNA for the CDR3: TGCAGCGTTGAAGATCAGGGGGCCTACGAGCAGTACTTC.